The subject of this entry is one TCR beta chain. Using immunoSEQ multiplex PCR, the repertoire was profiled, and TCRdb retains in-frame clones only, with some absent. Found here are about 97,000 clones, more than 70% of them singletons; the top ten hold around an eighth. This sample was taken from a study of identifying expanded T cells in peripheral blood. The CDR3 contains 14 residues. The V and J ends lost 2 bases and 7 bases, in that order; junction bases with no gene match: 6. Per germline, CDR1 SGHDN and CDR2 FVKESK. The TCR comes from a person aged 18 to 70 in good health. V and J are TRBV14 and TRBJ1-1, with 8 bases lining up with TRBD1. Sequencing input: blood. The CDR3 DNA reads TGTGCCAGCAGCCAACCGGGACAGGCCCTTGAAGCTTTCTTT. It translates to CASSQPGQALEAFF.